The source of this T cell receptor beta chain is a study of cytomegalovirus exposure and HLA in healthy donors. The PCR used 60 Vbeta and 13 Jbeta primers. Some clones are missing from TCRdb's copy, which holds only in-frame ones; the method was immunoSEQ multiplex PCR. The table shows about 230,000 clones, with around 83% occurring only once. Comment on this clone: Its antigen is unidentified.

Regarding the study as a whole: In an earlier analysis, most TCR beta V segments were productive about 87% or about 30% of the time.

The sequence came from a girl aged 2 to 9 in good health and CMV-seronegative. What was sequenced was PBMCs.

CDR3 nucleotides: TGTGCCAGCAGATGGGACAGATTGAGCTCCTACGAGCAGTACTTC. Its translation is CASRWDRLSSYEQYF. J is TRBJ2-7 and V is TRBV6-5; 7 bases align to TRBD1. Trimming at V came to 6 bases and at J to 0 bases, leaving 8 bases not matched to a gene. Germline V lookup: CDR1 MNHEY, CDR2 SVGAGI. This CDR3 spans 15 amino acids.